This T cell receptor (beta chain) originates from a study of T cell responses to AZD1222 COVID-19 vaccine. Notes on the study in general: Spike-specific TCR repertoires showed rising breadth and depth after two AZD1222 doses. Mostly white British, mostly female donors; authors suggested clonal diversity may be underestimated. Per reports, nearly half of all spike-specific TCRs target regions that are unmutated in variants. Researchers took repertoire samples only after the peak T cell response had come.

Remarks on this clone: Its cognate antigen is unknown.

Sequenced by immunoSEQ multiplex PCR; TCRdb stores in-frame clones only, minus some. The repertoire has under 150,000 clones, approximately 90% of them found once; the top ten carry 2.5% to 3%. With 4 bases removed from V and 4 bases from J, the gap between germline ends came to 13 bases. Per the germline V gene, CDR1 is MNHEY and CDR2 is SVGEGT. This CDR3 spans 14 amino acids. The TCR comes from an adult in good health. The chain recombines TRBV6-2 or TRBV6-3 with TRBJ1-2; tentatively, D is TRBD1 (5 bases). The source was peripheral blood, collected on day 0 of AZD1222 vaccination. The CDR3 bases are TGTGCCAGCAGTTCTCGACAGCCGATCTATGGCTACACCTTC. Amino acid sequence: CASSSRQPIYGYTF.